The source of this T cell receptor (beta chain) is a study of blood T cell repertoires in COVID-19. Overall study: Spain, Italy and the United States supplied samples that represented acute and convalescent COVID-19. T cells, B-cell-depleted T cells, or PBMCs supplied cDNA or gDNA.

Original processing notes: Estimated nucleated cell counts came from reference gene primer amplification. TCRdb's copy holds only in-frame clones and misses some; the assay was immunoSEQ multiplex PCR. The D gene and trimming were derived from the DNA, and the V and J assignments and clone size from that table. The sample has approximately 360,000 clones; around 92% are singletons. V lost 0 bases to trimming and J lost 9 bases, with 9 bases between them. This CDR3 region has 14 residues. Germline V gene data show CDR1 as LNHNV and CDR2 as YYDKDF (reference sequence). The sample comprised peripheral blood. The sequence was collected from a man between 35 and 55 years old with acute or convalescent COVID-19. The chain couples TRBV15 to TRBJ1-6, with D hard to call. CDR3 sequence reads: CATSRDLGVSPLHF. For the CDR3, the DNA is TGTGCCACCAGCAGAGATCTGGGAGTTTCACCCCTCCACTTT.